The 18 T cell receptor beta chains below all came from one sample that was sequenced in a study of control samples from healthy donors and cancer patients. Method: immunoSEQ multiplex PCR; TCRdb's copy keeps in-frame clones and lacks some. The table records approximately 86,000 clones, around 86% of them present only once. The material sequenced was blood. Source of these receptors: a man in his thirties or forties in good health.

The chain links TRBV5-5 to TRBJ1-1; D ambiguous. This CDR3 is 13 amino acids long. Trimming removed 4 bases from V and 1 base from J, with 8 bases in between. Germline loops: CDR1 SGHKS, CDR2 YYEKEE (reference sequence). CDR3 in amino acids: CASSGGPNTEAFF. As DNA, the CDR3 is TGTGCCAGCAGCGGCGGACCGAACACTGAAGCTTTCTTT.

The gene calls are TRBV9 and TRBJ1-3, with 7 bases that match TRBD1. Germline lookup yields CDR1 SGDLS and CDR2 YYNGEE. Unmatched junction bases numbered 4, after V lost 3 bases and J lost 7 bases. This CDR3 is 13 amino acids long. CDR3 sequence: CASSAQTGNTIYF. CDR3 DNA sequence: TGTGCCAGCAGCGCCCAGACAGGGAACACCATATATTTT.

J is TRBJ2-3 and V is TRBV5-1; 11 bases are shared with TRBD2. The V and J ends lost 3 bases and 1 base, in that order; junction bases with no gene match: 4. Germline V CDR1 and CDR2: SGHRS, YFSETQ. The CDR3 totals 16 residues. The CDR3 region is CASSSQTSGGTDTQYF. The CDR3 nucleotides are TGCGCCAGCAGCTCCCAGACTAGCGGGGGCACAGATACGCAGTATTTT.

The V call is TRBV27, the J call TRBJ1-1; 11 bases are shared with TRBD1. In germline, CDR1 is MNHEY, CDR2 SMNVEV (reference sequence). CDR3 length: 16 residues. J gave up 5 bases and V 4 bases, and 9 bases lay outside the gene matches. CDR3 nucleotides: TGTGCCAGCAGTTCACGGGACAGGGGGGTGGAGACTGAAGCTTTCTTT. Protein: CASSSRDRGVETEAFF.

This sequence joins TRBV9 and TRBJ2-7; no firm D call. Trimming pared 0 bases from V and 0 bases from J, leaving 7 bases between. This CDR3 spans 14 amino acids. The V gene's germline CDR1 is SGDLS and CDR2 YYNGEE. CDR3 nucleotides: TGTGCCAGCAGCGTAGGGTGGAGCTCCTACGAGCAGTACTTC. Residues: CASSVGWSSYEQYF.

The V and J genes are TRBV19 and TRBJ1-2, with D possibly being TRBD1 (5 bases). The CDR3 sequence is 16 residues long. CDR1 and CDR2 from the germline V gene are LNHDA and SQIVND (reference sequence). The V gene lost 6 bases and the J gene lost 7 bases, with 24 bases spanning the gap. CDR3 region: CASSGTPSWGSIGYTF. CDR3 DNA sequence: TGTGCCAGTAGCGGGACTCCCAGTTGGGGGTCTATTGGCTACACCTTC.

The V gene is TRBV30, the J gene TRBJ2-5, with D tentatively TRBD2 (7 bases). This CDR3 region has 14 residues. The germline gives CDR1 GTSNPN, CDR2 SVGIG (reference sequence). Trimming shortened V by 4 bases and J by 2 bases, and 14 bases separated the two germline ends. The CDR3 spells CAWTGGGLQETQYF. The CDR3 nucleotides read TGTGCCTGGACTGGGGGGGGCCTTCAAGAGACCCAGTACTTC. Supplemented by reference TRBV30 and TRBJ2-5, the full variable domain reads SQTIHQWPATLVQPVGSPLSLECTVEGTSNPNLYWYRQAAGRGLQLLFYSVGIGQISSEVPQNLSASRPQDRQFILSSKKLLLSDSGFYLCAWTGGGLQETQYFGPGTRLLVL.

The chain has TRBV24-1 and TRBJ2-3, with D maybe TRBD1 (5 bases). Trimming left V 1 base short and J 1 base short, with 8 bases between. The CDR3 is 15 amino acids. Germline CDR1 and CDR2: KGHDR and SFDVKD. The CDR3 nucleotides read TGTGCCACCAGTGATTTACCAGGGCGCACAGATACGCAGTATTTT. Its translation: CATSDLPGRTDTQYF.

The chain links TRBV24-1 to TRBJ1-2, with D hard to call. Per germline, CDR1 KGHDR and CDR2 SFDVKD. The length of the CDR3 is 13 residues. Trimming took off 2 bases at V and 5 bases at J, with 8 bases between the two ends. The CDR3, as DNA: TGTGCCACCAGTGATTCCGCAAGGTATGGCTACACCTTC. Its protein is CATSDSARYGYTF.

The V and J genes are TRBV7-6 and TRBJ2-3, with TRBD2 as a possible D gene (5 bases). V was trimmed by 4 bases and J by 2 bases, leaving 7 bases between them. CDR3 length equals 13 residues. Germline CDR1 and CDR2: SGHVS and FNYEAQ. This CDR3 is CASSSRDTDTQYF. Here the CDR3 DNA reads TGTGCCAGCAGCTCTCGGGACACAGATACGCAGTATTTT.

This chain uses TRBV30 with TRBJ1-1; TRBD1 agrees at 8 bases. The CDR3 loop spans 14 amino acids. V was clipped by 3 bases and J by 4 bases; unmatched bases: 7. CDR1 is GTSNPN, CDR2 SVGIG, per germline (reference sequence). The CDR3 coding sequence is TGTGCCTGGAGCCGGTTAACAGGGGGCACTGAAGCTTTCTTT. It is translated as CAWSRLTGGTEAFF.

The V gene is TRBV2, the J gene TRBJ1-1, with no clear D. V was trimmed by 6 bases and J by 4 bases, leaving 6 bases between them. Looked up from germline, CDR1 is SNHLY and CDR2 is FYNNEI. The CDR3 length is 11 residues. In nucleotides, the CDR3 is TGTGCCAGCAGGTGGAGCACTGAAGCTTTCTTT. Its protein is CASRWSTEAFF.

The chain carries TRBV24-1 and TRBJ1-6; D call uncertain. This CDR3 comprises 14 residues. The V gene's germline CDR1 is KGHDR and CDR2 SFDVKD. The V gene lost 12 bases and the J gene lost 14 bases, with 25 bases spanning the gap. CDR3 amino acids: CASHGPRRFFALHF. DNA of the CDR3: TGTGCCTCCCACGGACCCCGCCGGTTTTTCGCCCTCCACTTT.

The V call is TRBV6-6, the J call TRBJ1-6; TRBD1 matches 9 bases. Trimming took 5 bases from V and 7 from J; bases not matched to a gene: 6. The CDR3 has 15 residues. Germline assignment: CDR1 MNHNY and CDR2 SVGAGI (reference sequence). The CDR3 bases are TGTGCCAGCAGTCTACGGGACAGGGTAAATTCACCCCTCCACTTT. It is translated as CASSLRDRVNSPLHF.

The chain recombines TRBV7-9 with TRBJ1-2; no definite D call. The germline gives CDR1 SEHNR, CDR2 FQNEAQ (reference sequence). V was clipped by 3 bases and J by 0 bases, with 8 bases between them. CDR3 size: 14 residues. CDR3 DNA: TGTGCCAGCAGCTTGAACTCAGCTAACTATGGCTACACCTTC. The encoded protein is CASSLNSANYGYTF.

The V and J genes are TRBV6-5 and TRBJ1-4; D unclear. V shed 1 base and J shed 8 bases, with 14 bases lying between them. Germline CDR1 is MNHEY and CDR2 is SVGAGI. This CDR3 is 15 amino acids long. In DNA form, the CDR3 reads TGTGCCAGCAGTTACTTGCCCCCGGGAGGGGAAAAACTGTTTTTT. It specifies CASSYLPPGGEKLFF.

The V call is TRBV9, the J call TRBJ2-2; TRBD1 aligns across 9 bases. This CDR3 has 19 amino acids. The germline V gene has CDR1 SGDLS and CDR2 YYNGEE. Trimming took 1 base from V and 2 from J; bases not matched to a gene: 12. CDR3 region: CASSVNRRDRAGNTGELFF. The DNA of the CDR3 is TGTGCCAGCAGCGTAAATCGGAGGGACAGGGCGGGAAACACCGGGGAGCTGTTTTTT. The variable domain in full, completed from reference TRBV9 and TRBJ2-2, reads DSGVTQTPKHLITATGQRVTLRCSPRSGDLSVYWYQQSLDQGLQFLIQYYNGEERAKGNILERFSAQQFPDLHSELNLSSLELGDSALYFCASSVNRRDRAGNTGELFFGEGSRLTVL.

The rearrangement uses TRBV19 and TRBJ1-2; TRBD1 might be the D (6 bases). With 7 bases removed from V and 5 bases from J, the gap between germline ends came to 11 bases. The CDR3 is 12 amino acids. Per the germline V gene, CDR1 is LNHDA and CDR2 is SQIVND (reference sequence). As DNA, the CDR3 is TGTGCCAGTACGCAGGGGCCGTATGGCTACACCTTC. The encoded protein is CASTQGPYGYTF.